A selection of T cell receptor beta chains follows, all from one sample in a study of STAT5B mutations in CD4+ large granular lymphocyte leukemia. Sequencing was performed with immunoSEQ multiplex PCR; in TCRdb, only in-frame clones are kept and a portion is missing. Found here are about 35,000 clones, about 70% of them singletons; the top ten hold 2% to 3%. Material: CD4+ T cells from blood buffy coats. Every receptor here comes from a human donor in good health. The CDR3 runs from the conserved cysteine through the conserved F or W. D genes are given only for firm matches. The size of a clone is reported for some rows only, either as once, few or many, or as a class for expanded clones.

v_call	clone_size	d_call	j_call	cdr3_nt	cdr3_aa
TRBV5-1	NA	NA	TRBJ1-2	TGCGCCAGCAGCGGAGAGTTAAACTATGGCTACACCTTC	CASSGELNYGYTF
TRBV30	NA	TRBD1	TRBJ2-7	TGTGCCTGGAGGGCCGGACAGGGGCTACCCTACGAGCAGTACTTC	CAWRAGQGLPYEQYF
TRBV5-4	NA	TRBD1	TRBJ2-7	TGTGCCAGCAGCTTCGACAGGGGGCCGACCTACGAGCAGTACTTC	CASSFDRGPTYEQYF
TRBV4-1	NA	TRBD1	TRBJ2-2	TGCGCCAGCAGCCCCTGGGACAGGGGGAACACCGGGGAGCTGTTTTTT	CASSPWDRGNTGELFF
TRBV25-1	few	NA	TRBJ1-1	TGTGCCAGCAGTACGAACACTGAAGCTTTCTTT	CASSTNTEAFF
TRBV4-1	NA	TRBD1	TRBJ2-2	TGCGCCAGCAGCCCCCGGGGACAGCCGCACACCGGGGAGCTGTTTTTT	CASSPRGQPHTGELFF
TRBV7-9	NA	TRBD1	TRBJ1-1	TGTGCCAGCAGCTCCATCGACAGGGGGAACACTGAAGCTTTCTTT	CASSSIDRGNTEAFF
TRBV14	once	TRBD1	TRBJ2-7	TGTGCCAGCAGCCAAGCCTACAGGGGACGGTCCTACGAGCAGTACTTC	CASSQAYRGRSYEQYF
TRBV9	NA	NA	TRBJ2-7	TGTGCCAGCAGCCCTAATTCCCTCTCCTACGAGCAGTACTTC	CASSPNSLSYEQYF
TRBV27	NA	TRBD1	TRBJ1-2	TGTGCCAGCAGTTCCAGGGGGGGTCCGAGCGGCTACACCTTC	CASSSRGGPSGYTF
TRBV2	NA	NA	TRBJ1-2	TGTGCCAGCAGTGGTCGCCCGGAGGATGTCCATGGCTACACCTTC	CASSGRPEDVHGYTF
TRBV2	NA	TRBD1	TRBJ1-4	TGTGCCAGCAGTTTGGACAGGGCTGGGTACGAAAAACTGTTTTTT	CASSLDRAGYEKLFF
TRBV10-3	NA	NA	TRBJ1-3	TGTGCCATCAGTGAAGACGGCTCTGGAAACACCATATATTTT	CAISEDGSGNTIYF
TRBV6-1	NA	NA	TRBJ1-2	TGTGCCAGCAGTGAACCAGGTTGGGGCTACACCTTC	CASSEPGWGYTF
TRBV6-1	few	NA	TRBJ2-7	TGTGCCAGCAGTGAGGGTCCGCGCTACGAGCAGTACTTC	CASSEGPRYEQYF
TRBV25-1	NA	NA	TRBJ1-1	TGTGCCAGCAGATCGGGGGGGAACACTGAAGCTTTCTTT	CASRSGGNTEAFF
TRBV7-8	NA	NA	TRBJ2-2	TGTGCCAGCAGCCATCTCGCGGGGGCGGCCCAGCCCGGGGAGCTGTTTTTT	CASSHLAGAAQPGELFF
TRBV29-1	NA	TRBD2	TRBJ2-5	TGCAGCGTTGAATTGGGACTAGCGGGAGCGGGGGAGACCCAGTACTTC	CSVELGLAGAGETQYF
TRBV6-5	NA	NA	TRBJ2-7	TGTGCCAGCAGTACCCCTCAGGTAGGGGCGCAGGTTTACTTC	CASSTPQVGAQVYF
TRBV6-5	NA	NA	TRBJ1-2	TGTGCCAGCAGTTACTCGCAGGGTGCTAACTATGGCTACACCTTC	CASSYSQGANYGYTF
TRBV6-5	NA	NA	TRBJ1-1	TGTGCCAGCAGTCCTCCCATGAACACTGAAGCTTTCTTT	CASSPPMNTEAFF
TRBV6-6	NA	TRBD1	TRBJ1-5	TGTGCCAGCATCAACAGGGGGGGCAATCAGCCCCAGCATTTT	CASINRGGNQPQHF
TRBV7-9	NA	NA	TRBJ2-6	TGTGCCAGCAGCTTAGTAGTCAGCTCTGGGGCCAACGTCCTGACTTTC	CASSLVVSSGANVLTF
TRBV11-2	NA	NA	TRBJ1-3	TGTGCCAGCAGCTTAGTGGTTGGAGGGGCAACTGGAAACACCATATATTTT	CASSLVVGGATGNTIYF
TRBV5-1	NA	NA	TRBJ2-5	TGCGCCAGCAGCTCCTCGGATTCTTGGGGGGAGACCCAGTACTTC	CASSSSDSWGETQYF
TRBV4-1	NA	NA	TRBJ1-2	TGCGCCAGCAGCCAAGATAGAGGGTACAGGGCGGGCGGGGGCTACACCTTC	CASSQDRGYRAGGGYTF
TRBV15	NA	NA	TRBJ2-1	TGTGCCACCAGCAGAGATGAAGGGGAGACACCGTTCTTC	CATSRDEGETPFF
TRBV7-2	NA	TRBD1	TRBJ1-2	TGTGCCAGCAGCGCAGGGGGACAGTTCTATGGCTACACCTTC	CASSAGGQFYGYTF
TRBV5-4	NA	TRBD1	TRBJ2-7	TGTGCCAGCAGCCAACAGGGGAAAGACGAGCAGTACTTC	CASSQQGKDEQYF
TRBV10-3	few	NA	TRBJ2-1	TGTGCCATCAGTGAAAACAATAATGAGCAGTTCTTC	CAISENNNEQFF
TRBV5-4	NA	NA	TRBJ1-1	TGTGCCAGTAACGCGTTCGGGATGAACACTGAAGCTTTCTTT	CASNAFGMNTEAFF
TRBV5-1	NA	NA	TRBJ2-5	TGCGCCAGCAGCTTGGGTGCGGAAGAGACCCAGTACTTC	CASSLGAEETQYF
TRBV18	NA	TRBD1	TRBJ2-1	TGTGCCAGCTCACCGGCCAGGGGGAATGAGCAGTTCTTC	CASSPARGNEQFF
TRBV6-5	NA	NA	TRBJ1-2	TGTGCCAGCGCCGGGACGGGGGGCTACACCTTC	CASAGTGGYTF
TRBV9	few	NA	TRBJ1-1	TGTGCCAGCAGCGTAGTAACAGGGAACACTGAAGCTTTCTTT	CASSVVTGNTEAFF
TRBV9	NA	TRBD1	TRBJ1-5	TGTGCCAGCAGCGCTACAGGGGGCCGGGCTCAGCCCCAGCATTTT	CASSATGGRAQPQHF
TRBV6-1	NA	NA	TRBJ1-2	TGTGCCAGCAGTGAAGCCCAGGGAGGACTATATGGCTACACCTTC	CASSEAQGGLYGYTF
TRBV10-2	NA	TRBD2	TRBJ2-1	TGCGCCAGCAGTGAGCGGCGGGAGGGTAATGAGCAGTTCTTC	CASSERREGNEQFF
TRBV6-1	NA	NA	TRBJ1-1	TGTGCCAGCAGTGAAGCGCTGGGGGGGGAAGCTTTCTTT	CASSEALGGEAFF
TRBV9	once	TRBD1	TRBJ1-2	TGTGCCAGCAGCCACACAGGGGATTTTAGCTATGGCTACACCTTC	CASSHTGDFSYGYTF
TRBV7-9	few	NA	TRBJ1-2	TGTGCCAGCAGCGCACTAATGGGCGGCTACACCTTC	CASSALMGGYTF
TRBV7-8	once	NA	TRBJ2-7	TGTGCCAGCAGCTCTTTGGCACAGTCCTACGAGCAGTACTTC	CASSSLAQSYEQYF
TRBV15	few	TRBD2	TRBJ2-3	TGTGCCACCAGCAGGGGACCACTAGCGGGAGGGGTTGATACGCAGTATTTT	CATSRGPLAGGVDTQYF
TRBV6-1	NA	NA	TRBJ2-1	TGTGCCAGCAGTGACGGTATAGGCCCTTACAATGAGCAGTTCTTC	CASSDGIGPYNEQFF
TRBV7-2	NA	TRBD1	TRBJ2-3	TGTGCCAGCAGCCCGACAGGGTTGGAGTGGTATTTT	CASSPTGLEWYF